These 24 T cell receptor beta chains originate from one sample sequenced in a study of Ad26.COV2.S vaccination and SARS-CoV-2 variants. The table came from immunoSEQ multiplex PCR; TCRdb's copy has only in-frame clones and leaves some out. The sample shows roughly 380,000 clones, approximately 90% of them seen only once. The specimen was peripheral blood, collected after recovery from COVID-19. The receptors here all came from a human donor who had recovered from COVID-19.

The CDR3 nucleotides read TGTGCCAGCAGCGTAGAGAGGGAACAGCCCCAGCATTTT. It translates to CASSVEREQPQHF. The rearrangement joins TRBV7-6 to TRBJ1-5; unclear D gene. The germline CDR1 and CDR2 sequences are SGHVS and FNYEAQ. The CDR3 sequence is 13 residues long. The V end was cut by 5 bases, the J end by 7 bases, with 12 bases between.

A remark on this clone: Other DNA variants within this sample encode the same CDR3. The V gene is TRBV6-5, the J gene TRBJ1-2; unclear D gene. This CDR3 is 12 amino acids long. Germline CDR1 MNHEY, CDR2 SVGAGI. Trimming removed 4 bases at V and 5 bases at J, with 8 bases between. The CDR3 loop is CASSLKGYGYTF. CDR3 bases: TGTGCCAGCAGTTTGAAGGGTTATGGCTACACCTTC.

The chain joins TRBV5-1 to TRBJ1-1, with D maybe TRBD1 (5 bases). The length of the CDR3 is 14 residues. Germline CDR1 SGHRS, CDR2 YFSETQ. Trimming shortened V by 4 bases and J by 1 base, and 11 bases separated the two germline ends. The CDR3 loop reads CASSVTQENTEAFF. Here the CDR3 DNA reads TGCGCCAGCAGCGTGACACAGGAGAACACTGAAGCTTTCTTT.

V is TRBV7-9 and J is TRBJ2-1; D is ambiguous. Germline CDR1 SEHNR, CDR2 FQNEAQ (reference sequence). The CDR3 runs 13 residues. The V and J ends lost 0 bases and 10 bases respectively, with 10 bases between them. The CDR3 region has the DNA TGTGCCAGCAGCTTAGCGGCGGTCATGGAGCAGTTCTTC. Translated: CASSLAAVMEQFF.

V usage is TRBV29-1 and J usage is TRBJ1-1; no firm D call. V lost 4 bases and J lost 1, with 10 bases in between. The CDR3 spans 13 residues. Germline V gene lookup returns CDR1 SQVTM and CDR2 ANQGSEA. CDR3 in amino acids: CSVGRGGNTEAFF. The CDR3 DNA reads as TGCAGCGTTGGGCGGGGTGGGAACACTGAAGCTTTCTTT.

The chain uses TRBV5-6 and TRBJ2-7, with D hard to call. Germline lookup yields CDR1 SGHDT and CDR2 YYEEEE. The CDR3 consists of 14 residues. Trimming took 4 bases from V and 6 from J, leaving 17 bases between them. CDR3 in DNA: TGTGCCAGCAGCACGGGTGGCGGAAAGGCCGAGCAGTACTTC. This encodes CASSTGGGKAEQYF.

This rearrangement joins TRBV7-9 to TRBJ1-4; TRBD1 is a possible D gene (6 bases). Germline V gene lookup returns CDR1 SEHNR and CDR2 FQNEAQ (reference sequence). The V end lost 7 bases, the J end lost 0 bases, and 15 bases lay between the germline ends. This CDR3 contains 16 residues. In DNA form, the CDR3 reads TGTGCCAGCACCAAGACAGGCTTCTCAACTAATGAAAAACTGTTTTTT. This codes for CASTKTGFSTNEKLFF. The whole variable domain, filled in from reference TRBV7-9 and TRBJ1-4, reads DTGVSQNPRHKITKRGQNVTFRCDPISEHNRLYWYRQTLGQGPEFLTYFQNEAQLEKSRLLSDRFSAERPKGSFSTLEIQRTEQGDSAMYLCASTKTGFSTNEKLFFGSGTQLSVL.

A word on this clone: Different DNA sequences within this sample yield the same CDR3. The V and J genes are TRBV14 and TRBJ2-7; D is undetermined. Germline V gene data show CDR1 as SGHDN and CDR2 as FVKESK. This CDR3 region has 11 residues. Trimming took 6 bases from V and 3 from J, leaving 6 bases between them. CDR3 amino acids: CASSRSYEQYF. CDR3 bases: TGTGCCAGCAGTCGAAGCTACGAGCAGTACTTC.

The CDR3 nucleotides read TGTGCCAGCAGCCCCCATCCGGGACTAGCGAGGAGCACCGGGGAGCTGTTTTTT. Translation: CASSPHPGLARSTGELFF. This chain links TRBV7-9 with TRBJ2-2, with TRBD2 matching 10 bases. The V gene end was trimmed by 5 bases and the J gene end by 4 bases; junction bases not matched to a gene: 13. The germline V gene has CDR1 SEHNR and CDR2 FQNEAQ (reference sequence). The CDR3 has 18 residues.

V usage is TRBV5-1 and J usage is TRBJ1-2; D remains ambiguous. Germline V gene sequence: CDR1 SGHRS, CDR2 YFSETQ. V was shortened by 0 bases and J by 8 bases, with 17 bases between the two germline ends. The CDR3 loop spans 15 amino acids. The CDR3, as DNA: TGCGCCAGCAGCTTGGGGGCTGGGAGATTAGGAGGCTACACCTTC. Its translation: CASSLGAGRLGGYTF.

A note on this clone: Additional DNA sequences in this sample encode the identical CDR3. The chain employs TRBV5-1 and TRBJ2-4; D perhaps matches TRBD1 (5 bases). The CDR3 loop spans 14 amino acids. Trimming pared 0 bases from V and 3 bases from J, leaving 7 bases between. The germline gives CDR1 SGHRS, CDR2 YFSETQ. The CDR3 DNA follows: TGCGCCAGCAGCTTGGGGCAGGGCAAAAACATTCAGTACTTC. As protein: CASSLGQGKNIQYF.

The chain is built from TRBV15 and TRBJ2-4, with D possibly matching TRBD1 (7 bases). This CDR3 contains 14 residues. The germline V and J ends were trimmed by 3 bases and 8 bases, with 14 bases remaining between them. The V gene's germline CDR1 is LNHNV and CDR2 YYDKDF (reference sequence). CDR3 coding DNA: TGTGCCACCAGCAGCAGGGGGGAAGATGACATTCAGTACTTC. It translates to CATSSRGEDDIQYF.

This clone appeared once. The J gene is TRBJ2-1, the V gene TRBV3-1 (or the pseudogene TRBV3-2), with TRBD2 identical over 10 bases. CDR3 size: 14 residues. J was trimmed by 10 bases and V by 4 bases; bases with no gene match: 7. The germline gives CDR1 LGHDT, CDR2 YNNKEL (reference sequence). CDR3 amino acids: CASSRASGGGEQFF. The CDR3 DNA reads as TGTGCCAGCAGCCGGGCTAGCGGGGGTGGCGAGCAGTTCTTC.

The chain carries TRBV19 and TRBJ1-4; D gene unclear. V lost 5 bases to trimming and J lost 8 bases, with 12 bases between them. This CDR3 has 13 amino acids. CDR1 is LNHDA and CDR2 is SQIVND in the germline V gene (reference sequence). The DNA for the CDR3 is TGTGCCAGTAGTCTCGGGCAGCGGGAAAAACTGTTTTTT. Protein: CASSLGQREKLFF.

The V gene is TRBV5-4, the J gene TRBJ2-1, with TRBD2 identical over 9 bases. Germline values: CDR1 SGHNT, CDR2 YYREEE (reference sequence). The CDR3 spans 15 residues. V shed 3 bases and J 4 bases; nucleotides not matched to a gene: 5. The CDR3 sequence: CASSSRLAAYNEQFF. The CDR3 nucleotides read TGTGCCAGCAGCTCTAGACTAGCGGCTTACAATGAGCAGTTCTTC.

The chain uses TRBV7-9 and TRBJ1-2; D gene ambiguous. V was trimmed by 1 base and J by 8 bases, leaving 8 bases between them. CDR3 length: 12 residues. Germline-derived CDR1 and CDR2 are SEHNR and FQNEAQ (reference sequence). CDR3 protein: CASSLGPEGYTF. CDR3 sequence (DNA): TGTGCCAGCAGCTTAGGGCCGGAGGGCTACACCTTC.

This CDR3 reads CASSQVSSREQYF. For the CDR3, the DNA is TGTGCCAGCAGCCAAGTGTCCTCGCGGGAGCAGTACTTC. The V and J genes are TRBV3-1 (or the pseudogene TRBV3-2) and TRBJ2-7, with D unclear. The germline V and J ends were trimmed by 1 base and 7 bases, with 11 bases remaining between them. The CDR3 contains 13 residues. CDR1 is LGHDT, CDR2 YNNKEL, per germline (reference sequence).

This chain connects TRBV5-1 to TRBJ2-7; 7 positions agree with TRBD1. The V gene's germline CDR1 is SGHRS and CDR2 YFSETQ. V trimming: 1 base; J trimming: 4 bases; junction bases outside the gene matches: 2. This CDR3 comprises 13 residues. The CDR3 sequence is CASSLLQGYEQYF. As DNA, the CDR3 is TGCGCCAGCAGCTTGCTACAGGGGTACGAGCAGTACTTC.

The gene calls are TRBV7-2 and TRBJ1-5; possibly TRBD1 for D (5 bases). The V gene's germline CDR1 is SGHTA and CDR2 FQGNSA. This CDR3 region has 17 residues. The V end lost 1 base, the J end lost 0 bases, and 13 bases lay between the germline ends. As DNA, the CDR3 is TGTGCCAGCAGCTTAGGCCCCAGGGATTATAGCAATCAGCCCCAGCATTTT. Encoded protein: CASSLGPRDYSNQPQHF.

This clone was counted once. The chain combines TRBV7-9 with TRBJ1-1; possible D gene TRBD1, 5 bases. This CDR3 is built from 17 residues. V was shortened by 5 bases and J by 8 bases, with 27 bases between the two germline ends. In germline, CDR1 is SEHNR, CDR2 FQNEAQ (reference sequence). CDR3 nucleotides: TGTGCCAGCAGCCGGACTAGCCCCCCCATCTGGAGGGGAGAAGCTTTCTTT. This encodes CASSRTSPPIWRGEAFF.

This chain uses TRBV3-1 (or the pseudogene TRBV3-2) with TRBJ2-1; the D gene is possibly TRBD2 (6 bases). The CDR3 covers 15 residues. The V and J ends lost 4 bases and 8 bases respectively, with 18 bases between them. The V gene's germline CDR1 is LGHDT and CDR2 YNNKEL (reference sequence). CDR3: CASSRGLANQDEQFF. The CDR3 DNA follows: TGTGCCAGCAGCCGCGGGCTAGCGAACCAGGATGAGCAGTTCTTC.

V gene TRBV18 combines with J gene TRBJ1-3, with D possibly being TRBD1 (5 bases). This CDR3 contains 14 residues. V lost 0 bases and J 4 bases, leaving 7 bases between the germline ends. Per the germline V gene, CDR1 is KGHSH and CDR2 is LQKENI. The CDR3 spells CASSPPPGGNTIYF. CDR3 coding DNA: TGTGCCAGCTCACCACCGCCAGGGGGAAACACCATATATTTT.

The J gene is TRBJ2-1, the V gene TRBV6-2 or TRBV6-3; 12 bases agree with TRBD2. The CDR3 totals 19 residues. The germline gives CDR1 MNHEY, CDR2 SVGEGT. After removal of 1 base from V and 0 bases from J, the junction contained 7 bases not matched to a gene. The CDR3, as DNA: TGTGCCAGCAGTTACTTACCTAGCGGGGGGGGAGGCTCCTACAATGAGCAGTTCTTC. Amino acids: CASSYLPSGGGGSYNEQFF.

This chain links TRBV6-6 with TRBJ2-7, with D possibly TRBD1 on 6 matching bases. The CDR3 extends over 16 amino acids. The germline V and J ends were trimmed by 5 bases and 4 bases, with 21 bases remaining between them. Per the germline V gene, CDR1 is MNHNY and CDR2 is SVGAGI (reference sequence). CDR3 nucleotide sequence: TGTGCCAGCAGTCTGGAGGACAGCTTCGGCGGGTACGAGCAGTACTTC. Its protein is CASSLEDSFGGYEQYF.